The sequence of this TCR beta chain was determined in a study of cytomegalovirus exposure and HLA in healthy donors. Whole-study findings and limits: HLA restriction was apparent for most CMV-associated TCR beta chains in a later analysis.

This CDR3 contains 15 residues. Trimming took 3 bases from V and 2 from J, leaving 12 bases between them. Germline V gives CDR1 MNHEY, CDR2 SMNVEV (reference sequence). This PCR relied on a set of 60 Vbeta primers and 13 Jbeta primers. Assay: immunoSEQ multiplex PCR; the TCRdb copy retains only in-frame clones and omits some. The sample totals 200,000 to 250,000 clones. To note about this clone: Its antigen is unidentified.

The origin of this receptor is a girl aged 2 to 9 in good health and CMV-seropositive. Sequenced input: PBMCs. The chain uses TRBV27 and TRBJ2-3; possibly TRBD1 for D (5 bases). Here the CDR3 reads CASSFSRGTTDTQYF. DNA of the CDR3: TGTGCCAGCAGTTTTAGTAGGGGAACCACAGATACGCAGTATTTT.